What follows describes a single T cell receptor (beta chain). Its recognized antigen is unknown. Base qualities are not at hand, and no much larger clone is one base apart. The data derive from a study of blood T cells in healthy people across ages (dated by TCRdb to about 2015). With respect to the entire study: Template switching captured roughly one uniquely barcoded TCR beta cDNA molecule per two T cells in model experiments. Age-related changes in TCR beta repertoire diversity were measured in the study by deep sequencing normalized with unique cDNA molecular identifiers. Donors were grouped into four age groups: young (average approximately 16 years), middle-aged (39), aged (over 55) and long-lived (approximately 82). Donors of different ages were randomly distributed across sequencing lanes to avoid experimental bias. Using the same blood draw, the study looked at two additional independent replicas of 1 million unique cDNA reads for two donors, one aged 18 to 30 and the other aged 80 or older.

From the cysteine through the phenylalanine, the CDR3 covers 15 amino acids. The only DNA kept is the CDR3, 45 bases in frame from the first base. V is clipped by 4 bases and J by 8 bases, and the sequence between their germline boundaries is 17 bases long. CDR1 and CDR2, looked up from the germline V gene (reference sequence), are LGHDT and YNNKEL. Donors were under 40 systemically healthy Caucasian individuals from Russia aged 6 to 90 years. Around 10 milliliters of peripheral blood were collected from each donor into EDTA-treated Vacutainer tubes. Ficoll-Paque density-gradient centrifugation was used to isolate PBMCs, with at least 6 million obtained per sample. Trizol reagent was used to extract total RNA from PBMCs, with at least 6 micrograms per sample. The percentages of naive CD45RAhigh/CD27high T cells were determined by flow cytometry on a PBMC aliquot from every donor. Receptor libraries were prepared by 5' RACE. Sequencer: Illumina HiSeq 2500. The second PCR ran for roughly 7 to 12 cycles and used a J-beta primer mix along with a sample-barcoded 5' primer. A template-switch 5' adaptor carrying 12 random nucleotides introduced a unique molecular identifier onto each TCR beta cDNA molecule. Each sample yielded at least 2.5 million CDR3-containing paired-end reads. First-strand cDNA synthesis was performed from all RNA using the Mint cDNA synthesis kit, with priming by a TRBC-specific oligonucleotide. After uracil-DNA glycosylase treatment, a first 18-cycle PCR used universal primers M1SS and BC2_uni_R on all cDNA. In the paper's pipeline: For normalization, 1 million high-quality reads were randomly selected from each sample, with every read carrying a distinct molecular identifier. Reads with shared molecular identifiers were discarded instead of being binned into consensus sequences. MiTCR, set to a Q25 quality threshold and the strictest error-elimination algorithm, was used for CDR3 identification, clonotype clustering and error correction. A nonparametric unseen species model with Euler transformation was used to estimate lower-bound total TCR beta diversity. TCRdb took the public reads, trimmed them with fastp at Q25, ran MiXCR for clone calling and kept in-frame beta chains. Each CDR3 protein gets just one entry, which takes the most common genes and DNA from the rows behind it. It is TCRdb's table, rather than the study itself, that gives the V and J calls and clone size. The sample records 1.5 million to 2 million distinct CDR3 sequences, about 31% of which are singletons. The ten largest clones add up to approximately 10% of the sample.

What the authors observed across the whole study: Compared with the aged group, more naive CD4+ T cells, fewer expanded clones and increased TCR diversity were shown by the long-lived group, suggesting age selection. The percentage of naive T cells measured by flow cytometry correlated strongly with observed TCR beta diversity. Estimates of total diversity based on one million sequenced T cells were regarded as lower bounds and as underestimates. Donor CMV infection status was unknown, potentially confounding age-related changes in expanded clonotypes. Because profiling used bulk unsorted PBMCs, naive and antigen-experienced compartments could not be compared conclusively. Observed TCR beta diversity per million T cells fell roughly linearly with age, and a significant reduction was already apparent by age about 36.

The receptor comes from a woman in her 30s in good health. The sample consisted of blood. The chain links TRBV3-1 with TRBJ1-4, and TRBD1 may be the D gene, going by 6 matching bases. Here is the DNA: TGTGCCAGCAGCCCCCGGGGGCGGCGAGTGGAAAAACTGTTTTTT. Translated, it gives CASSPRGRRVEKLFF.